This passage covers 22 T cell receptor beta chains from one sample sequenced in a study of cytomegalovirus exposure and HLA in healthy donors. PCR used 60 Vbeta primers and 13 Jbeta primers. The assay was immunoSEQ multiplex PCR, and TCRdb's table has in-frame clones only and misses some. Of about 200,000 clones in the sample, 70% to 80% are singletons; the top ten hold roughly 1.4%. The source material was PBMCs. The receptors were gathered from a woman in her forties or fifties in good health and CMV-seronegative.

Concerning this clone itself: One end of the junction is discordant with germline, which a read error may explain. CDR3 in amino acids: CASSPTGTVKTFKF. Here the CDR3 DNA reads TGTGCCAGTAGTCCTACCGGGACAGTTAAGACGTTTAAGTTT. V gene TRBV19 combines with J gene TRBJ1-4; 7 bases line up with TRBD1. Germline values: CDR1 LNHDA, CDR2 SQIVND (reference sequence). CDR3 length: 14 amino acids. Supplemented by reference TRBV19 and TRBJ1-4, the full variable domain reads DGGITQSPKYLFRKEGQNVTLSCEQNLNHDAMYWYRQDPGQGLRLIYYSQIVNDFQKGDIAEGYSVSREKKESFPLTVTSAQKNPTAFYLCASSPTGTVKTFKFGSGTQLSVL.

The V and J genes are TRBV19 and TRBJ2-2, with 8 bases matching TRBD2. This CDR3 region has 15 residues. CDR1 and CDR2 (germline): LNHDA, SQIVND (reference sequence). V lost 6 bases and J lost 3; bases outside the gene matches: 6. The CDR3 DNA sequence: TGTGCCAGTAGACCCCGGGAGGGGCACACCGGGGAGCTGTTTTTT. This sequence encodes CASRPREGHTGELFF.

This CDR3 is CAITPRQDHYGYTF. Written as DNA, the CDR3 is TGTGCCATCACCCCAAGACAGGACCACTATGGCTACACCTTC. J is TRBJ1-2 and V is TRBV10-3; maybe TRBD1 (6 bases). This CDR3 contains 14 residues. Between the trimmed V and J ends, which lost 7 bases and 3 bases, there was a span of 15 bases. Germline V gene lookup returns CDR1 ENHRY and CDR2 SYGVKD.

This clone appeared once. The genes are TRBV28 and TRBJ2-3; 10 nucleotides align to TRBD1. The J segment lost 5 bases and the V segment lost 5 bases, leaving 10 bases of the junction unmatched. The CDR3 runs to 16 residues. Germline V gene lookup returns CDR1 MDHEN and CDR2 SYDVKM. CDR3 nucleotides: TGTGCCAGCAGTCCCGCCGGGACAGGGGTGAAAGATACGCAGTATTTT. The encoded protein is CASSPAGTGVKDTQYF.

In this sample, this clone turned up a few times. V usage is TRBV27 and J usage is TRBJ1-1; 12 nucleotides line up with TRBD1. Germline V gene sequence: CDR1 MNHEY, CDR2 SMNVEV (reference sequence). The V and J ends lost 8 bases and 3 bases, in that order; junction bases with no gene match: 4. CDR3 size: 14 residues. Written as DNA, the CDR3 is TGTGCCAGCCGGGACAGGGGGCAATACACTGAAGCTTTCTTT. Encoded protein: CASRDRGQYTEAFF.

The V and J genes are TRBV29-1 and TRBJ2-5; unclear D gene. From germline, CDR1 is SQVTM and CDR2 ANQGSEA. Between the trimmed V and J ends, which lost 6 bases and 1 base, there was a span of 12 bases. The CDR3 has 13 amino acids. The CDR3 region is CSVAQTTQETQYF. CDR3 DNA sequence: TGCAGCGTCGCCCAGACAACCCAAGAGACCCAGTACTTC. The variable domain in full, completed from reference TRBV29-1 and TRBJ2-5, reads SAVISQKPSRDICQRGTSLTIQCQVDSQVTMMFWYRQQPGQSLTLIATANQGSEATYESGFVIDKFPISRPNLTFSTLTVSNMSPEDSSIYLCSVAQTTQETQYFGPGTRLLVL.

The chain combines TRBV28 with TRBJ2-7; 8 bases match TRBD1. CDR3 length equals 17 residues. Trimming took 9 bases from V and 3 from J; bases not matched to a gene: 19. Germline V CDR1 and CDR2: MDHEN, SYDVKM. Here the CDR3 reads CASSRDRITLNYYEQYF. The CDR3 bases are TGTGCCAGTAGCCGGGACAGGATCACCCTCAACTACTACGAGCAGTACTTC.

This clone has just a few counts. The CDR3 loop is CASSLSGPGPAFF. Here the CDR3 DNA reads TGTGCCAGCAGTTTGAGTGGGCCAGGTCCGGCTTTCTTT. The chain joins TRBV27 to TRBJ1-1; D unclear. V dropped 3 bases and J dropped 11 bases, with 16 bases sitting between them. The CDR3 spans 13 residues. Germline-derived CDR1 and CDR2 are MNHEY and SMNVEV (reference sequence).

In this sample, this clone turned up a few times. The rearrangement uses TRBV11-1 and TRBJ2-1, with 8 nucleotides matching TRBD2. Germline CDR1 and CDR2: SGHAT and FQDESV (reference sequence). Trimming at V came to 6 bases and at J to 7 bases, leaving 8 bases not matched to a gene. This CDR3 has 14 amino acids. Here the CDR3 DNA reads TGTGCCAGCAGTCCTCGGGGGGGGATGAATGAGCAGTTCTTC. Translation: CASSPRGGMNEQFF. Combining the CDR3 with reference TRBV11-1 and TRBJ2-1 gives the whole variable domain EAEVAQSPRYKITEKSQAVAFWCDPISGHATLYWYRQILGQGPELLVQFQDESVVDDSQLPKDRFSAERLKGVDSTLKIQPAELGDSAMYLCASSPRGGMNEQFFGPGTRLTVL.

This clone was recorded only once. The J gene is TRBJ1-2, the V gene TRBV6-5; D perhaps matches TRBD1 (5 bases). The V gene's germline CDR1 is MNHEY and CDR2 SVGAGI. The CDR3 runs 16 residues. The V and J ends lost 0 bases and 5 bases respectively, with 16 bases between them. The DNA of the CDR3 is TGTGCCAGCAGTTACTCGAACCAGGACACCTTTTATGGCTACACCTTC. Protein sequence: CASSYSNQDTFYGYTF.

The chain uses TRBV7-2 and TRBJ1-1; no clear D. CDR3 length equals 14 residues. V lost 5 bases, J lost 4 bases, and 14 bases lay in between. The germline V gene encodes CDR1 SGHTA and CDR2 FQGNSA. CDR3 in amino acids: CASSPGRGSTEAFF. The CDR3 DNA follows: TGTGCCAGCAGCCCTGGACGAGGGAGCACTGAAGCTTTCTTT.

This clone was seen only once. The rearrangement links TRBV6-1 to TRBJ2-1; TRBD2 might be the D (5 bases). V lost 3 bases, J lost 7 bases, and 16 bases lay in between. From germline, CDR1 is MNHNS and CDR2 SASEGT. The CDR3 runs 15 residues. The CDR3 nucleotides read TGTGCCAGCAGTGATACGAGGGCTGGATGGAATGAGCAGTTCTTC. This sequence encodes CASSDTRAGWNEQFF.

V usage is TRBV10-3 and J usage is TRBJ2-7; possibly TRBD1 for D (5 bases). The germline V gene encodes CDR1 ENHRY and CDR2 SYGVKD. Deletions cut 3 bases from V and 4 bases from J, with 7 bases between. The CDR3 length is 12 residues. The CDR3 is CAISEQVYEQYF. The CDR3 region has the DNA TGTGCCATCAGTGAACAGGTTTACGAGCAGTACTTC.

The rearrangement joins TRBV2 to TRBJ1-4; D unclear. The V end lost 2 bases, the J end lost 7 bases, and 14 bases lay between the germline ends. The CDR3 is made up of 15 amino acids. CDR1 is SNHLY, CDR2 FYNNEI, per germline. CDR3 coding DNA: TGTGCCAGCAGTGAAACGGGTAGAGGGCGTGAAAAACTGTTTTTT. Its translation is CASSETGRGREKLFF.

This clone was observed a handful of times. The rearrangement joins TRBV29-1 to TRBJ2-1; 10 bases are a match to TRBD2. The CDR3 extends over 14 amino acids. With 6 bases clipped from V and 6 bases from J, the junction kept 8 bases outside the gene matches. From germline, CDR1 is SQVTM and CDR2 ANQGSEA. CDR3 coding DNA: TGCAGCGTGGCGTTAAGCGGGAGGGCCAATGAGCAGTTCTTC. Protein sequence: CSVALSGRANEQFF.

The chain is built from TRBV30 and TRBJ1-1; 12 bases fit TRBD1. The CDR3 consists of 11 residues. The V gene end was trimmed by 7 bases and the J gene end by 12 bases; junction bases not matched to a gene: 6. CDR1 is GTSNPN and CDR2 is SVGIG in the germline V gene (reference sequence). The DNA for the CDR3 is TGTGCCTTGGGACAGGGGGCAACGTCTTTCTTT. Protein sequence: CALGQGATSFF. Full variable domain (remainder filled in from reference TRBV30 and TRBJ1-1): SQTIHQWPATLVQPVGSPLSLECTVEGTSNPNLYWYRQAAGRGLQLLFYSVGIGQISSEVPQNLSASRPQDRQFILSSKKLLLSDSGFYLCALGQGATSFFGQGTRLTVV.

The V and J genes are TRBV27 and TRBJ1-1; no reliable D call. V shed 5 bases and J shed 1 base, with 32 bases lying between them. There are 21 residues in the CDR3. Germline values: CDR1 MNHEY, CDR2 SMNVEV (reference sequence). The CDR3 sequence is CASSPQPAGWANPFWNTEAFF. DNA of the CDR3: TGTGCCAGCAGTCCCCAACCCGCCGGTTGGGCGAACCCTTTCTGGAACACTGAAGCTTTCTTT.

This clone was picked up one time. The V call is TRBV6-5, the J call TRBJ2-7, with 7 positions matching TRBD2. The CDR3 spans 13 residues. V lost 5 bases to trimming and J lost 7 bases; unmatched junction nucleotides: 8. Germline V gene data show CDR1 as MNHEY and CDR2 as SVGAGI. The chain's CDR3 is CASSEDPAGEQYF. In nucleotides, the CDR3 is TGTGCCAGCAGTGAAGATCCAGCGGGGGAGCAGTACTTC.

This sequence joins TRBV2 and TRBJ2-5; D is undetermined. The CDR3 consists of 15 residues. Germline values: CDR1 SNHLY, CDR2 FYNNEI. Trimming pared 0 bases from V and 12 bases from J, leaving 20 bases between. The CDR3 nucleotides are TGTGCCAGCAGTGAAGCGCGGTCTAGTCGGGTCCATGAGTACTTC. Its translation: CASSEARSSRVHEYF.

J is TRBJ1-5 and V is TRBV6-6, with no clear D. The CDR3 runs 15 residues. The V end lost 5 bases, the J end lost 6 bases, and 17 bases lay between the germline ends. The V gene's germline CDR1 is MNHNY and CDR2 SVGAGI (reference sequence). CDR3 bases: TGTGCCAGCAGTAGCGCTTCAGCATTAGGTCAGCCCCAGCATTTT. This codes for CASSSASALGQPQHF.

J is TRBJ2-7 and V is TRBV14, with D tentatively TRBD2 (7 bases). The V end lost 0 bases, the J end lost 3 bases, and 12 bases lay between the germline ends. The CDR3 has 15 residues. CDR1 is SGHDN and CDR2 is FVKESK in the germline V gene. CDR3 residues: CASSQEGGRIYEQYF. The DNA for the CDR3 is TGTGCCAGCAGCCAAGAGGGGGGGCGCATCTACGAGCAGTACTTC.

V is TRBV5-6 and J is TRBJ1-2; TRBD1 matches 8 bases. The CDR3 sequence is 16 residues long. Trimming at V came to 3 bases and at J to 2 bases, leaving 9 bases not matched to a gene. CDR1 and CDR2 (germline): SGHDT, YYEEEE. CDR3 bases: TGTGCCAGCAGCTCCGGGACAGGCGTCAACAACTATGGCTACACCTTC. Residues: CASSSGTGVNNYGYTF. Based on the CDR3 plus reference TRBV5-6 and TRBJ1-2, the full variable domain is DAGVTQSPTHLIKTRGQQVTLRCSPKSGHDTVSWYQQALGQGPQFIFQYYEEEERQRGNFPDRFSGHQFPNYSSELNVNALLLGDSALYLCASSSGTGVNNYGYTFGSGTRLTVV.